The 21 T cell receptor beta chains presented below share a single source sample, sequenced in a study of T cells in Graves' hyperthyroidism and ophthalmopathy. There were TCR beta CDR3 regions amplified from RNA transcripts. The study used the HTBI primer set for a first-round RT-PCR of the TCR CDR3. In TCRdb, the multiplex PCR reads were re-called with MiXCR into one record per CDR3 protein. The sample contains around 450,000 distinct CDR3 sequences, 15% to 17% of which appear only once. Sequencing used blood. These receptors came from a young woman with Graves' hyperthyroidism.

This clonotype was seen at least ten times. This chain connects TRBV6-1 to TRBJ1-5; a possible D gene is TRBD1 (5 bases). V shed 6 bases and J shed 2 bases, with 14 bases lying between them. This CDR3 spans 15 amino acids. CDR1 MNHNS and CDR2 SASEGT come from the germline V gene. CDR3 sequence: CASRPGAGGNQPQHF. The CDR3 DNA sequence: TGTGCCAGCAGACCCGGGGCAGGCGGCAATCAGCCCCAGCATTTT.

There are many counts of this clonotype. CDR3 DNA: TGTGCCAGCACCCCGATAGCGGGGGGGCCCAATGAGCAGTTCTTC. Amino acid sequence: CASTPIAGGPNEQFF. This chain links TRBV11-2 with TRBJ2-1, with 11 positions matching TRBD2. The CDR3 length is 15 residues. The germline CDR1 and CDR2 sequences are SGHAT and FQNNGV. Trimming took 7 bases from V and 6 from J; bases not matched to a gene: 8.

The V call is TRBV12-5, the J call TRBJ2-3; D is unclear. Germline assignment: CDR1 LGHNT and CDR2 FRNRAP. The V gene lost 6 bases and the J gene lost 3 bases, with 10 bases spanning the gap. The CDR3 length is 13 residues. In DNA form, the CDR3 reads TGTGCTAGTGGGGTGGTTGTGACAGATACGCAGTATTTT. Encoded protein: CASGVVVTDTQYF.

V usage is TRBV6-1 and J usage is TRBJ2-7; 9 bases align to TRBD1. Per germline, CDR1 MNHNS and CDR2 SASEGT. Trimming removed 5 bases from V and 1 base from J; junction bases left unmatched: 6. The length of the CDR3 is 15 residues. CDR3 residues: CASSRRQGGSYEQYF. The CDR3 DNA reads as TGTGCCAGCAGTCGCCGACAGGGGGGTTCCTACGAGCAGTACTTC.

This chain joins TRBV9 and TRBJ1-3, with D tentatively TRBD1 (6 bases). CDR3 length: 13 amino acids. Germline CDR1 SGDLS, CDR2 YYNGEE. V was cut by 4 bases and J by 4 bases, with 9 bases left in between. The CDR3 loop reads CASSTGHGNTIYF. In nucleotides, the CDR3 is TGTGCCAGCAGCACAGGGCACGGAAACACCATATATTTT. The full variable domain, its missing parts supplied by reference TRBV9 and TRBJ1-3, is DSGVTQTPKHLITATGQRVTLRCSPRSGDLSVYWYQQSLDQGLQFLIQYYNGEERAKGNILERFSAQQFPDLHSELNLSSLELGDSALYFCASSTGHGNTIYFGEGSWLTVV.

This clonotype was counted at least ten times. The genes are TRBV19 and TRBJ1-2; 10 bases are shared with TRBD1. This CDR3 has 14 amino acids. Germline assignment: CDR1 LNHDA and CDR2 SQIVND (reference sequence). After removal of 4 bases from V and 8 bases from J, the junction contained 7 bases not matched to a gene. In DNA, the CDR3 is TGTGCCAGTAGTACCAGACAGGGGGCGCGGGGCTACACCTTC. This sequence encodes CASSTRQGARGYTF.

J is TRBJ2-2 and V is TRBV4-1; the match to TRBD1 covers 8 bases. The V and J ends lost 4 bases and 0 bases, in that order; junction bases with no gene match: 4. Germline-derived CDR1 and CDR2 are MGHRA and YSYEKL. CDR3 length: 16 amino acids. The chain's CDR3 is CASSRPQGANTGELFF. DNA of the CDR3: TGCGCCAGCAGCCGACCACAGGGGGCGAACACCGGGGAGCTGTTTTTT.

This clonotype has a handful of counts. The chain couples TRBV5-4 to TRBJ2-6, with a tentative D call TRBD2 (7 bases). Germline V CDR1 and CDR2: SGHNT, YYREEE (reference sequence). Trimming took off 4 bases at V and 4 bases at J, with 18 bases between the two ends. This CDR3 contains 17 residues. In nucleotides, the CDR3 is TGTGCCAGCAGCCCTGACCGGGGGGCCGGAGGGGCCAACGTCCTGACTTTC. Its translation: CASSPDRGAGGANVLTF.

This clonotype was picked up many times. The rearrangement links TRBV10-3 to TRBJ1-2; tentative D call: TRBD1 (5 bases). CDR3 length: 15 residues. V lost 0 bases and J lost 7, with 15 bases in between. Germline values: CDR1 ENHRY, CDR2 SYGVKD. The CDR3 sequence: CAISESPGDLGGYTF. In DNA, the CDR3 is TGTGCCATCAGTGAGTCACCGGGGGACTTGGGTGGCTACACCTTC.

This clonotype was found many times. The chain combines TRBV7-3 with TRBJ2-3; 9 bases fit TRBD2. Losses at the gene ends were 4 bases for V and 3 bases for J; bases not matched to a gene: 8. Germline CDR1 and CDR2: SGHTA and FQGTGA. CDR3 length: 16 residues. CDR3 sequence reads: CASSSSLAGATDTQYF. In nucleotides, the CDR3 is TGTGCCAGCAGCTCCTCGTTAGCGGGAGCGACAGATACGCAGTATTTT.

This rearrangement joins TRBV2 to TRBJ2-7, with TRBD1 matching over 10 bases. CDR3 size: 14 residues. Germline V gene sequence: CDR1 SNHLY, CDR2 FYNNEI. Trimming at V came to 6 bases and at J to 6 bases, leaving 8 bases not matched to a gene. Here the CDR3 DNA reads TGTGCCAGCAGAATGGGACAGGGGAGGGGCGAGCAGTACTTC. The encoded protein is CASRMGQGRGEQYF. The full variable domain, with the rest looked up from reference TRBV2 and TRBJ2-7, is EPEVTQTPSHQVTQMGQEVILRCVPISNHLYFYWYRQILGQKVEFLVSFYNNEISEKSEIFDDQFSVERPDGSNFTLKIRSTKLEDSAMYFCASRMGQGRGEQYFGPGTRLTVT.

As regards this clonotype: The junction does not match germline at one end; this may be a read error. The chain links TRBV2 to TRBJ2-2; unclear D gene. Per germline, CDR1 SNHLY and CDR2 FYNNEI. The CDR3 loop spans 12 amino acids. The CDR3 bases are TGTGCCAGCAGTGAAGCGAGGTTCGAGCTGCTTTTT. It is translated as CASSEARFELLF. Full variable domain (remainder filled in from reference TRBV2 and TRBJ2-2): EPEVTQTPSHQVTQMGQEVILRCVPISNHLYFYWYRQILGQKVEFLVSFYNNEISEKSEIFDDQFSVERPDGSNFTLKIRSTKLEDSAMYFCASSEARFELLFGEGSRLTVL.

This clonotype was found many times. The chain combines TRBV20-1 with TRBJ2-3; D is possibly TRBD2 (5 bases). Trimming stripped 0 bases from V and 2 bases from J, with 12 bases between. Germline V lookup: CDR1 DFQATT, CDR2 SNEGSKA (reference sequence). This CDR3 has 15 residues. In nucleotides, the CDR3 is TGCAGTGCTAGAGATAACAGCGGCTCCACAGATACGCAGTATTTT. It encodes CSARDNSGSTDTQYF.

For this clonotype: A read error may explain this, as a much larger clone is one base away. This chain links TRBV6-2 or TRBV6-3 with TRBJ2-3; 7 bases map to TRBD2. The CDR3 spans 16 residues. Looked up from germline, CDR1 is MNHEY and CDR2 is SVGEGT. The CDR3 spells CASSYSRDYLTDAQYF. CDR3 nucleotides: TGTGCCAGCAGTTACTCCCGGGACTACCTCACAGATGCGCAGTATTTT.

This clonotype appeared a few times. CDR3 amino acids: CASSQTIGKDTQYF. The CDR3 coding sequence is TGTGCCAGCAGCCAAACCATCGGTAAAGATACGCAGTATTTT. The chain joins TRBV14 to TRBJ2-3, with unresolved D. Germline V CDR1 and CDR2: SGHDN, FVKESK. The CDR3 has 14 residues. V lost 2 bases to trimming and J lost 5 bases, with 11 bases between them.

This chain links TRBV7-9 with TRBJ2-1; 10 bases fit TRBD2. Trimming cost V 4 bases and J 14 bases; bases outside gene matches: 20. Looked up from germline, CDR1 is SEHNR and CDR2 is FQNEAQ (reference sequence). CDR3 size: 17 residues. CDR3 sequence (DNA): TGTGCCAGCAGCTGGGTAGGACTAGCGGATTCCCGTTCGACTGAGTTCTTC. It is translated as CASSWVGLADSRSTEFF.

This clonotype has more than one count but fewer than ten. The chain couples TRBV19 to TRBJ1-1, with 9 bases that match TRBD1. Germline V lookup: CDR1 LNHDA, CDR2 SQIVND (reference sequence). V gave up 5 bases and J gave up 4 bases; unmatched junction bases: 8. This CDR3 spans 15 amino acids. The CDR3 reads CASSVSGTGTTEAFF. In DNA, the CDR3 is TGTGCCAGTAGTGTTTCCGGGACAGGGACCACTGAAGCTTTCTTT.

This clonotype was seen ten or more times. The rearrangement uses TRBV6-2 or TRBV6-3 and TRBJ1-1; D possibly corresponds to TRBD1 (5 bases). Germline CDR1 reads MNHEY; CDR2 reads SVGEGT. Trimming pared 0 bases from V and 4 bases from J, leaving 12 bases between. This CDR3 region has 15 residues. The CDR3 nucleotides read TGTGCCAGCAGTTACTCGGGGCCGCGGGGCACTGAAGCTTTCTTT. Its protein is CASSYSGPRGTEAFF.

This clonotype was picked up many times. The chain has TRBV12-3 or TRBV12-4 and TRBJ2-2; D is possibly TRBD2 (6 bases). V shed 3 bases and J shed 5 bases, with 13 bases lying between them. The length of the CDR3 is 15 residues. CDR3 protein: CASSFWTIGTGELFF. CDR3 coding DNA: TGTGCCAGCAGTTTTTGGACTATTGGGACCGGGGAGCTGTTTTTT.

Ten or more counts support this clonotype. CDR3 loop: CASSFGEKWYGYTF. As DNA, the CDR3 is TGTGCCAGCAGCTTTGGAGAGAAGTGGTATGGCTACACCTTC. V gene TRBV13 combines with J gene TRBJ1-2; D is undetermined. CDR1 is PRHDT, CDR2 FYEKMQ, per germline (reference sequence). The CDR3 is 14 residues long. Trimming removed 3 bases at V and 5 bases at J, with 13 bases between.

At least ten counts were recorded for this clonotype. V gene TRBV12-3 or TRBV12-4 combines with J gene TRBJ1-5; the match to TRBD1 covers 8 bases. The length of the CDR3 is 18 residues. J gave up 6 bases and V 5 bases, and 18 bases lay outside the gene matches. The CDR3 region has the DNA TGTGCCAGCAGTCCCGGGGTCCGGGACAGGTGGGAAGTTCAGCCCCAGCATTTT. Protein: CASSPGVRDRWEVQPQHF.